The 23 T cell receptor beta chains below were found in one sample sequenced in a study of blood T cells in healthy people across ages. PCR was performed a second time for about 7 to 12 cycles using a sample-barcoded 5' primer and a J-beta primer mix. TCRdb re-called the 5' RACE reads with MiXCR, one entry per CDR3 protein. The table has around 800,000 distinct CDR3 sequences, approximately 53% seen once. The sequenced sample consisted of blood. The receptors stem from a man at least 80 years old in good health.

On this clonotype itself: A clone one base away is much larger, so this may be a read error. The rearrangement links TRBV7-2 to TRBJ1-3, with 8 bases lining up with TRBD1. The length of the CDR3 is 15 residues. The germline gives CDR1 SGHTA, CDR2 FQGNSA. CDR3 nucleotides: TGTGCCGGCAGCTTACGCAGGGGGCTCGGAAACACCATATATTTT. Translating it yields CAGSLRRGLGNTIYF.

This clonotype appeared a few times. The chain employs TRBV9 and TRBJ2-2; 7 bases are shared with TRBD1. The CDR3 spans 16 residues. With 0 bases clipped from V and 4 bases from J, the junction kept 6 bases outside the gene matches. The germline gives CDR1 SGDLS, CDR2 YYNGEE. CDR3 bases: TGTGCCAGCAGCGTAGGGCAGGGGGTGAGCACCGGGGAGCTGTTTTTT. It specifies CASSVGQGVSTGELFF.

The chain combines TRBV27 with TRBJ2-5; D is possibly TRBD1 (6 bases). V was cut by 3 bases and J by 5 bases, with 13 bases left in between. This CDR3 contains 14 residues. Germline V gives CDR1 MNHEY, CDR2 SMNVEV (reference sequence). Written as DNA, the CDR3 is TGTGCCAGCAGTTTCCCAGGGGCAGGGGAGACCCAGTACTTC. The encoded protein is CASSFPGAGETQYF.

There are a few counts of this clonotype. V is TRBV10-3 and J is TRBJ2-5; 9 bases align to TRBD2. J was trimmed by 3 bases and V by 4 bases; bases with no gene match: 0. Germline assignment: CDR1 ENHRY and CDR2 SYGVKD. The CDR3 has 13 residues. The CDR3 coding sequence is TGTGCCATCAGTGGACTAGCGGAAGAGACCCAGTACTTC. It is translated as CAISGLAEETQYF.

This rearrangement joins TRBV7-2 to TRBJ2-3; D tentatively reads TRBD1 or TRBD2 (6 bases each). Trimming left V 0 bases short and J 14 bases short, with 18 bases between. Per the germline V gene, CDR1 is SGHTA and CDR2 is FQGNSA. The CDR3 is 14 residues long. In nucleotides, the CDR3 is TGTGCCAGCAGCTTAGCGTCGGGGGCCAGATACGCGTATTTT. It encodes CASSLASGARYAYF.

V gene TRBV5-1 combines with J gene TRBJ2-2; D is perhaps TRBD1 (5 bases). Per germline, CDR1 SGHRS and CDR2 YFSETQ. V gave up 0 bases and J gave up 2 bases, with 8 bases separating them. The CDR3 sequence is 15 residues long. The CDR3 DNA sequence: TGCGCCAGCAGCTTGGAAGGACAAAACACCGGGGAGCTGTTTTTT. This sequence encodes CASSLEGQNTGELFF.

Notes on this clonotype: Germline and junction disagree at one end, which may indicate a read error. The rearrangement uses TRBV20-1 and TRBJ1-4, with 9 bases matching TRBD1. Germline V gene lookup returns CDR1 DFQATT and CDR2 SNEGSKA (reference sequence). The CDR3 length is 15 residues. CDR3 bases: TGCAATGCTAGAGGACCCGACAGGGGGAATGAAAAACTGTTTTTT. Its translation: CNARGPDRGNEKLFF.

V is TRBV10-2 and J is TRBJ2-1; 9 bases are shared with TRBD1. The junction had 6 bases not matched to a gene; V was cut back by 1 base and J by 8 bases. CDR1 and CDR2 (germline): WSHSY, SAAADI. The CDR3 runs 15 residues. In DNA, the CDR3 is TGCGCCAGCAGTGAGTACAGGGGGCTGGTGCATGAGCAGTTCTTC. It specifies CASSEYRGLVHEQFF.

The rearrangement links TRBV3-1 to TRBJ2-7, with D tentatively TRBD2 (6 bases). Per the germline V gene, CDR1 is LGHDT and CDR2 is YNNKEL (reference sequence). This CDR3 is built from 18 residues. With 0 bases removed from V and 2 bases from J, the gap between germline ends came to 20 bases. This CDR3 is CASSQEVSVLANTYEQYF. The CDR3 region has the DNA TGTGCCAGCAGCCAAGAAGTTTCGGTCCTAGCGAATACCTACGAGCAGTACTTC.

The V call is TRBV25-1, the J call TRBJ1-1, with D tentatively TRBD1 (5 bases). Germline V gene sequence: CDR1 MGHDK, CDR2 SYGVNS. Deletions cut 5 bases from V and 3 bases from J, with 13 bases between. This CDR3 comprises 14 residues. This chain's CDR3 is CASSFWGLDTEAFF. In DNA form, the CDR3 reads TGTGCCAGCAGTTTTTGGGGCCTCGACACTGAAGCTTTCTTT.

This clonotype has only one observation. The J gene is TRBJ1-1, the V gene TRBV15, with 9 bases that match TRBD1. This CDR3 spans 15 amino acids. Germline V lookup: CDR1 LNHNV, CDR2 YYDKDF (reference sequence). J lost 5 bases, V lost 4 bases, and 8 bases had no gene match. As DNA, the CDR3 is TGTGCCACCAGCACAGAGACAGGGGGTTGGACTGAAGCTTTCTTT. Translated, it gives CATSTETGGWTEAFF.

The chain recombines TRBV19 with TRBJ2-7, with 8 bases aligning to TRBD2. From germline, CDR1 is LNHDA and CDR2 SQIVND (reference sequence). The CDR3 consists of 13 residues. Trimming removed 8 bases from V and 5 bases from J; junction bases left unmatched: 8. The CDR3 nucleotides are TGTGCCAGTTCCAGGACTAGCAGAGACGAGCAGTACTTC. Protein: CASSRTSRDEQYF.

The chain links TRBV5-1 to TRBJ2-1, with D unclear. V was trimmed by 0 bases and J by 8 bases, leaving 15 bases between them. The germline V gene encodes CDR1 SGHRS and CDR2 YFSETQ. CDR3 length equals 15 residues. Here the CDR3 reads CASSLAGASLDEQFF. As DNA, the CDR3 is TGCGCCAGCAGCTTGGCCGGCGCTAGTCTCGATGAGCAGTTCTTC.

The chain employs TRBV10-3 and TRBJ1-2; possible D gene TRBD1, 6 bases. V was pared by 3 bases and J by 4 bases, with 15 bases between. The CDR3 length is 15 residues. Germline V gene data show CDR1 as ENHRY and CDR2 as SYGVKD. The CDR3 loop is CAISDRTGTAYGYTF. In DNA form, the CDR3 reads TGTGCCATCAGTGACCGTACAGGGACGGCCTATGGCTACACCTTC.

CDR3 bases: TGTGCCAGCAGTATACCCATTAAGGGCGCAGGGAGCTCCTACAATGAGCAGTTCTTC. The encoded protein is CASSIPIKGAGSSYNEQFF. V and J are TRBV27 and TRBJ2-1; D is perhaps TRBD1 or TRBD2 (5 bases each). CDR3 length equals 19 residues. V was pared by 5 bases and J by 0 bases, with 23 bases between. Germline V CDR1 and CDR2: MNHEY, SMNVEV (reference sequence).

The chain carries TRBV12-3 or TRBV12-4 and TRBJ2-1, with TRBD2 matching over 7 bases. Trimming removed 3 bases from V and 7 bases from J; junction bases left unmatched: 18. This CDR3 is built from 18 residues. The CDR3 loop reads CASSLGDYRAWKGNEQFF. CDR3 sequence (DNA): TGTGCCAGCAGTTTGGGGGACTACAGAGCTTGGAAGGGTAATGAGCAGTTCTTC.

The chain carries TRBV3-1 and TRBJ2-7, with 11 nucleotides matching TRBD1. V gave up 5 bases and J gave up 4 bases; unmatched junction bases: 7. This CDR3 contains 15 residues. CDR1 LGHDT and CDR2 YNNKEL come from the germline V gene (reference sequence). CDR3 loop: CASSAWGTGGYEQYF. Written as DNA, the CDR3 is TGTGCCAGCAGCGCGTGGGGGACAGGGGGTTACGAGCAGTACTTC.

This clonotype has just a few counts. The chain combines TRBV2 with TRBJ1-2; D not certain. The CDR3 is 13 residues long. Germline CDR1 reads SNHLY; CDR2 reads FYNNEI. V lost 4 bases, J lost 2 bases, and 8 bases lay in between. The CDR3 region has the DNA TGTGCCAGCAGTGGAATTATGAACTATGGCTACACCTTC. Translation gives CASSGIMNYGYTF.

The rearrangement links TRBV6-5 to TRBJ2-1, with D unresolved. V was clipped by 0 bases and J by 10 bases, with 16 bases between them. There are 15 residues in the CDR3. CDR1 is MNHEY, CDR2 SVGAGI, per germline. The CDR3, as DNA: TGTGCCAGCAGTTACTCGCCAGATCCCATGGGGGAGCAGTTCTTC. It codes for CASSYSPDPMGEQFF.

This clonotype has only a few counts. The V gene is TRBV7-9, the J gene TRBJ2-6; TRBD2 is a possible D gene (6 bases). Trimming removed 5 bases from V and 1 base from J, with 18 bases in between. Germline V lookup: CDR1 SEHNR, CDR2 FQNEAQ (reference sequence). The CDR3 extends over 18 amino acids. The CDR3 is CASSPNGGVTSGANVLTF. The CDR3 DNA is TGTGCCAGCAGCCCCAATGGCGGGGTAACTTCTGGGGCCAACGTCCTGACTTTC.

The rearrangement uses TRBV5-1 and TRBJ2-7; D not certain. This CDR3 contains 11 residues. The germline V gene encodes CDR1 SGHRS and CDR2 YFSETQ. Deletions cut 0 bases from V and 7 bases from J, with 5 bases between. The CDR3 here is CASSLDREQYF. CDR3 DNA sequence: TGCGCCAGCAGCTTGGACAGAGAGCAGTACTTC.

This clonotype was counted between two and nine times. The chain combines TRBV20-1 with TRBJ2-1; D unresolved. Trimming cost V 6 bases and J 3 bases, with 15 bases left between them. There are 14 residues in the CDR3. CDR1 DFQATT and CDR2 SNEGSKA come from the germline V gene (reference sequence). CDR3 protein: CSAPRDLYYNEQFF. CDR3 nucleotides: TGCAGTGCCCCTAGAGACCTTTACTACAATGAGCAGTTCTTC.

This clonotype was picked up many times. CDR3 protein: CSGRLAAYNEQFF. The CDR3 DNA reads TGCAGCGGCAGACTAGCGGCCTACAATGAGCAGTTCTTC. The rearrangement joins TRBV29-1 to TRBJ2-1; 9 bases line up with TRBD2. In germline, CDR1 is SQVTM, CDR2 ANQGSEA. The CDR3 runs 13 residues. Trimming removed 7 bases from V and 2 bases from J; junction bases left unmatched: 3.